One T cell receptor beta chain is described in this entry. In the authors' workflow: Reference gene primers were amplified, and this amplification served to estimate nucleated cell counts. The table came from immunoSEQ multiplex PCR; TCRdb's copy has only in-frame clones and leaves some out. That table is the source of V, J and clone size, and D and trimming were worked out from the DNA. The table lists 40,000 to 50,000 clones, about 86% of them singletons. This sample was included in a study of blood T cell repertoires in COVID-19. Study background: T cells, B-cell-depleted T cells, or PBMCs supplied cDNA or gDNA.

Sequenced material: peripheral blood. This sequence was found in a woman older than 75 with acute or convalescent COVID-19.

This CDR3 is CASSEQAPHYGYTF. For the CDR3, the DNA is TGTGCCAGCAGTGAACAGGCCCCGCACTATGGCTACACCTTC. J is TRBJ1-2 and V is TRBV2; no firm D call. Trimming stripped 2 bases from V and 3 bases from J, with 10 bases between. The CDR3 loop spans 14 amino acids. CDR1 and CDR2 from the germline V gene are SNHLY and FYNNEI.